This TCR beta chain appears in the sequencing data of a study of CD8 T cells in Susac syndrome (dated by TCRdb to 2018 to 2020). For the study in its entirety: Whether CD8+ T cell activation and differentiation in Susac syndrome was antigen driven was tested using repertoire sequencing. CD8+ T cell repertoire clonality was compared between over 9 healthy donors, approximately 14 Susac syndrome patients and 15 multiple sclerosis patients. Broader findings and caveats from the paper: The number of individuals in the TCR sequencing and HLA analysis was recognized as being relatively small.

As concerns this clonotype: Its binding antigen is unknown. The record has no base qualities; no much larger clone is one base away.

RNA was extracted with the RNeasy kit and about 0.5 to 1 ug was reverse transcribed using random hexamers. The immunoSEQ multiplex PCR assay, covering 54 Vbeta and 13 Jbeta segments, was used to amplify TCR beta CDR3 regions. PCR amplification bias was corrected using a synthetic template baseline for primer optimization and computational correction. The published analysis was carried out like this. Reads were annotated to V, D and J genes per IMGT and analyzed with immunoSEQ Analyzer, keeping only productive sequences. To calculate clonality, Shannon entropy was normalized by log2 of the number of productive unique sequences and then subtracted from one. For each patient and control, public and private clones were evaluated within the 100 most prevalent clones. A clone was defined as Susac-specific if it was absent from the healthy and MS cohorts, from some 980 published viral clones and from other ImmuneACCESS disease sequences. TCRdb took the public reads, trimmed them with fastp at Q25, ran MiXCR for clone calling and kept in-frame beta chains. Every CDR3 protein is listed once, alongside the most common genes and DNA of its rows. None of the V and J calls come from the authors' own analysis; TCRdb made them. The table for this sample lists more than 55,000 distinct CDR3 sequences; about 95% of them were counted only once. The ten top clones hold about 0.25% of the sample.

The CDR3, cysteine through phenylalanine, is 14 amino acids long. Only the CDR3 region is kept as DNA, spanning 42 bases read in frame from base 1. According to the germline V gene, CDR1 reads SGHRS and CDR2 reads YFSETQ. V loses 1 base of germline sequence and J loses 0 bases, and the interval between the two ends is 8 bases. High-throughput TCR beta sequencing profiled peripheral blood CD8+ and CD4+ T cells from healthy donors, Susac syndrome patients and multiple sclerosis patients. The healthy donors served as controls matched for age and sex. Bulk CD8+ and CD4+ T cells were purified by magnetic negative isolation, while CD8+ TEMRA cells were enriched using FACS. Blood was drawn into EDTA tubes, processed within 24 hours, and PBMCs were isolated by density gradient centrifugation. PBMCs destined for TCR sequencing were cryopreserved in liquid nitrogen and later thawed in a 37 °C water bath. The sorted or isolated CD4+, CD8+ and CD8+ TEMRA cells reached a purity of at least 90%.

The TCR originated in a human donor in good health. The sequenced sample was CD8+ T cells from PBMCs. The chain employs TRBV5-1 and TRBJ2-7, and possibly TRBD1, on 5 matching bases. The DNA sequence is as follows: TGCGCCAGCAGCTTGTGGGGCCTCTCCTACGAGCAGTACTTC. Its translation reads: CASSLWGLSYEQYF.